Listed below are T cell receptor beta chains from one sample, sequenced in a study of monozygotic twins with inflammatory bowel disease. TCRdb derives one entry per CDR3 protein from the 5' RACE reads, leaving out DNA. The sample has around 150,000 distinct CDR3 sequences. The sequenced material came from blood. These receptor sequences come from a human donor with ulcerative colitis or Crohn's disease, or a healthy co-twin of an affected twin (not recorded which). The CDR3 runs from the conserved cysteine through the conserved F or W.

TRBV5-5	TRBJ1-2	CASSPRQSGYTF
TRBV28	TRBJ2-2	CASSKSGRANTGELFF
TRBV20-1	TRBJ1-1	CSAKQRNTEAFF
TRBV2	TRBJ1-1	CASKENTEAFF
TRBV5-1	TRBJ2-7	CASSSHSTDSYEQYF
TRBV12-3/TRBV12-4	TRBJ2-1	CASSPATSGGGEQFF
TRBV7-9	TRBJ1-3	CASSKGLRNTIYF
TRBV13	TRBJ1-4	CASSPGPRGKLFF
TRBV5-6	TRBJ2-1	CASSDRLASYNEQFF
TRBV20-1	TRBJ2-3	CSARAEYTDTQYF
TRBV20-1	TRBJ1-4	CSASLIRATNEKLFF
TRBV27	TRBJ2-3	CASSYGSGPDTQYF
TRBV20-1	TRBJ1-5	CSARATFNQPQHF
TRBV20-1	TRBJ1-2	CSAKAGVYGYTF
TRBV7-2	TRBJ2-2	CASSGTGELFF
TRBV7-9	TRBJ1-5	CASSSTGDPNQPQHF
TRBV12-5	TRBJ2-7	CASGLPPGHRVYEQYF
TRBV29-1	TRBJ1-1	CSVGAVNTEAFF
TRBV7-2	TRBJ1-2	CASSLGFALDHGGYTF
TRBV27	TRBJ1-4	CASKRALDRGRTNEKLFF
TRBV5-1	TRBJ2-5	CASSLAATGGVETQYF
TRBV27	TRBJ2-3	CASSKTGDTDTQYF
TRBV3-1	TRBJ1-2	CASSHLRTGYTF
TRBV20-1	TRBJ2-7	CSARAGTRAYEQYF
TRBV6-5	TRBJ2-3	CASSYSKGTDTQYF
TRBV20-1	TRBJ2-3	CSPGSGLAGEEDTQYF
TRBV12-3/TRBV12-4	TRBJ1-1	CASTTAAFEAFF
TRBV7-2	TRBJ1-3	CASSLTRLSSGNTIYF